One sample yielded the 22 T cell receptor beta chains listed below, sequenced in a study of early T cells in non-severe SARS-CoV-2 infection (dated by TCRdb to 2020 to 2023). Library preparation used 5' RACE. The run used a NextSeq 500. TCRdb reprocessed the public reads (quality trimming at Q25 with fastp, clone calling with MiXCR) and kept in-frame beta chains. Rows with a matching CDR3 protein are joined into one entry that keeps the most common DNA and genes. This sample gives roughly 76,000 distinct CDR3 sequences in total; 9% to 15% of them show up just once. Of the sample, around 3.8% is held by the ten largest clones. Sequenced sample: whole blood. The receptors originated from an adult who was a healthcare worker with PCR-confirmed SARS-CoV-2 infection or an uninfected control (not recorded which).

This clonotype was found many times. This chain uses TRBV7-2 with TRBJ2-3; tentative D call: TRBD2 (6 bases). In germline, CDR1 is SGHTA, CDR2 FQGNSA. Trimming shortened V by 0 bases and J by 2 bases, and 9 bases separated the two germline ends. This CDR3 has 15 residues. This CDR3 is CASSLAGGATDTQYF. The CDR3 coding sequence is TGTGCCAGCAGCTTAGCCGGCGGGGCCACAGATACGCAGTATTTT.

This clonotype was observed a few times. The CDR3: CAWTTKGEQYF. The CDR3 DNA reads TGTGCCTGGACCACCAAGGGCGAGCAGTACTTC. V usage is TRBV30 and J usage is TRBJ2-7; D uncertain. The V gene's germline CDR1 is GTSNPN and CDR2 SVGIG (reference sequence). The CDR3 is 11 amino acids. Trimming cost V 4 bases and J 6 bases, with 10 bases left between them.

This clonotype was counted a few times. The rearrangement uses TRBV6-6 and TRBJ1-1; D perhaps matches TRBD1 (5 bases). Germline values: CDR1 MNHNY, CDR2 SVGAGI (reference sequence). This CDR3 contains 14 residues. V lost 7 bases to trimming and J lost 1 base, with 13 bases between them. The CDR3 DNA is TGTGCCAGCATCAACGACAGACAGAACACTGAAGCTTTCTTT. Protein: CASINDRQNTEAFF.

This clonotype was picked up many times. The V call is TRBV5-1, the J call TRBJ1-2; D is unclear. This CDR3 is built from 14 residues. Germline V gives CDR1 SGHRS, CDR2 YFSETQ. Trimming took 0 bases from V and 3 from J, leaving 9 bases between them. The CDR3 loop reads CASSLGAGDYGYTF. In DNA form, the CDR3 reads TGCGCCAGCAGCTTGGGGGCCGGGGACTATGGCTACACCTTC.

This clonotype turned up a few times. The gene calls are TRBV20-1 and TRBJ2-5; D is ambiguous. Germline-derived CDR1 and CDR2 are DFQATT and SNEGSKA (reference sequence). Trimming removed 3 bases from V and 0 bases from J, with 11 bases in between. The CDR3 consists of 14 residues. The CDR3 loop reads CSASVPPNQETQYF. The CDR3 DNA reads TGCAGTGCTAGCGTCCCCCCCAACCAAGAGACCCAGTACTTC.

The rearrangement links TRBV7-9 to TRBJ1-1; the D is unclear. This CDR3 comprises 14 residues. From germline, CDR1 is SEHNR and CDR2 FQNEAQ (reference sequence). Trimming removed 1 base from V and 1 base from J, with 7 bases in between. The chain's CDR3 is CASSLVRENTEAFF. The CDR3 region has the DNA TGTGCCAGCAGCTTAGTACGCGAGAACACTGAAGCTTTCTTT.

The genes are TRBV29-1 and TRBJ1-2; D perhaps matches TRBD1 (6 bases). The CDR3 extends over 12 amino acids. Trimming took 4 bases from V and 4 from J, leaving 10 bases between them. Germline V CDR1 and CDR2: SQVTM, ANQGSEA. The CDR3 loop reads CSVVGRGYGYTF. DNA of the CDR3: TGCAGCGTTGTAGGCAGGGGCTATGGCTACACCTTC. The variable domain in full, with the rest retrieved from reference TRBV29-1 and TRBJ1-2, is SAVISQKPSRDICQRGTSLTIQCQVDSQVTMMFWYRQQPGQSLTLIATANQGSEATYESGFVIDKFPISRPNLTFSTLTVSNMSPEDSSIYLCSVVGRGYGYTFGSGTRLTVV.

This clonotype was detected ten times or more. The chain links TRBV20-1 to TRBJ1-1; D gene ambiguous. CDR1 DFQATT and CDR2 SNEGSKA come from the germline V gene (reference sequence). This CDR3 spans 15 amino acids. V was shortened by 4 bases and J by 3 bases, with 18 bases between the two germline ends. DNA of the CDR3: TGCAGTGCTAAGGACGGAGGTGGTCTGCACACTGAAGCTTTCTTT. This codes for CSAKDGGGLHTEAFF.

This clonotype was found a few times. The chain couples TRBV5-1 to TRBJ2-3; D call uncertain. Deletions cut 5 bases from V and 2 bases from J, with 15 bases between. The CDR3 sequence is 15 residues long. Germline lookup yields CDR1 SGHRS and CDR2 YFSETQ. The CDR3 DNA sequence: TGCGCCAGCAGGCTTATTTGGGCCTCCACAGATACGCAGTATTTT. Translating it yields CASRLIWASTDTQYF.

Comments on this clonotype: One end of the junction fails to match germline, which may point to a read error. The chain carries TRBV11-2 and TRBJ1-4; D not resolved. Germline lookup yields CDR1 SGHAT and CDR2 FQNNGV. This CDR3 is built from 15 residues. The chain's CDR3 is CASRPMGSTNEKLLF. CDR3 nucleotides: TGTGCCAGCAGACCCATGGGTTCAACTAATGAAAAACTGCTTTTT.

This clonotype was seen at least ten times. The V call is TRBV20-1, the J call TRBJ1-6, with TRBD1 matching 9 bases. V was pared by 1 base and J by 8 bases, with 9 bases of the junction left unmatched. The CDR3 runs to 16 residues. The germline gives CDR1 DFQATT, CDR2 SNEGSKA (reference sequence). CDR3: CSARVSPGTGYSPLHF. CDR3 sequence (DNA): TGCAGTGCTAGAGTATCCCCCGGGACAGGGTATTCACCCCTCCACTTT.

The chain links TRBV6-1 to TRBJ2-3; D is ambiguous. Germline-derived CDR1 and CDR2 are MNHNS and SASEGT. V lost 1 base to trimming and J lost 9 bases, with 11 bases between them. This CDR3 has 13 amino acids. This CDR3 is CASSEEAGRTQYF. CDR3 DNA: TGTGCCAGCAGTGAAGAAGCTGGGCGGACGCAGTATTTT.

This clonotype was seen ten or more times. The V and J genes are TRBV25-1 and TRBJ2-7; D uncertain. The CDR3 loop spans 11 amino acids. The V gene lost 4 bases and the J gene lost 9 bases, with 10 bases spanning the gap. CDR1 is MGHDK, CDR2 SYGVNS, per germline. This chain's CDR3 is CASSVPPPQYF. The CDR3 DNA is TGTGCCAGCAGTGTGCCCCCACCGCAGTACTTC.

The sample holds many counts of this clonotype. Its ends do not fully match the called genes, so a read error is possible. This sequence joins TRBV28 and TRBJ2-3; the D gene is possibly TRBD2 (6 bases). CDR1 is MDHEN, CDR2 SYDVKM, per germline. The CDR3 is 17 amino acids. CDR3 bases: TGTGCCAGCAGACCAGTACAGGATAAGGAGGGCACGGATACGCAGTATTTT. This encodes CASRPVQDKEGTDTQYF.

The CDR3 sequence is CSARARTGQEAFF. For the CDR3, the DNA is TGCAGTGCTAGAGCCCGGACAGGTCAAGAAGCTTTCTTT. V is TRBV20-1 and J is TRBJ1-1, with TRBD1 matching 7 bases. From germline, CDR1 is DFQATT and CDR2 SNEGSKA (reference sequence). The length of the CDR3 is 13 residues. J gave up 8 bases and V 1 base, and 7 bases lay outside the gene matches.

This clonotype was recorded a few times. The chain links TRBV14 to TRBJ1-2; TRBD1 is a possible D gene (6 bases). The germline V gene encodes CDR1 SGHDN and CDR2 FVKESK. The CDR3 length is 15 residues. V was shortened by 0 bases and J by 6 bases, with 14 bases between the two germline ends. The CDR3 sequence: CASSQDKWTADGYTF. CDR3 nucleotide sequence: TGTGCCAGCAGCCAAGATAAATGGACAGCCGATGGCTACACCTTC.

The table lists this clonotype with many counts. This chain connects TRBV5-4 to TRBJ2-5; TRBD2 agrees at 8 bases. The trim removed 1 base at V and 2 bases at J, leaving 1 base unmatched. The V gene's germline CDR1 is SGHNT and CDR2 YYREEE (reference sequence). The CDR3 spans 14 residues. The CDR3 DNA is TGTGCCAGCAGCTTGAAGCGGGGGCAAGAGACCCAGTACTTC. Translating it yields CASSLKRGQETQYF. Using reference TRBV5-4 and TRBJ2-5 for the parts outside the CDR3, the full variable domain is ETGVTQSPTHLIKTRGQQVTLRCSSQSGHNTVSWYQQALGQGPQFIFQYYREEENGRGNFPPRFSGLQFPNYSSELNVNALELDDSALYLCASSLKRGQETQYFGPGTRLLVL.

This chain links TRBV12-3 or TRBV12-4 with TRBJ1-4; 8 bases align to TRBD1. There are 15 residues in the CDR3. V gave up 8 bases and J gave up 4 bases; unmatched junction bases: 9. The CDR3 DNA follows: TGTGCCAGCCTGGAAAGGACAGGGCGTAATGAAAAACTGTTTTTT. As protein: CASLERTGRNEKLFF.

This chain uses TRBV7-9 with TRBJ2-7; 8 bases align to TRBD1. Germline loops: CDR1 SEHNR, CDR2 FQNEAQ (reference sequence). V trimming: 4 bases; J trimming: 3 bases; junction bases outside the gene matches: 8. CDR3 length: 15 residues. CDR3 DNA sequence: TGTGCCAGCAGCTCAGGGGGCCCCTACTTCTACGAGCAGTACTTC. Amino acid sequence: CASSSGGPYFYEQYF.

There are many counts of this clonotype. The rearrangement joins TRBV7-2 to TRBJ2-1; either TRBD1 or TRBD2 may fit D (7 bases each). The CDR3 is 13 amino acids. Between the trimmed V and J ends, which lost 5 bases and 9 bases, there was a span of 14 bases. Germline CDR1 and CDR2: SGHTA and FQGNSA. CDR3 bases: TGTGCCAGCAGCATCGACAGGGAGGGTGAGCAGTTCTTC. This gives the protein CASSIDREGEQFF.

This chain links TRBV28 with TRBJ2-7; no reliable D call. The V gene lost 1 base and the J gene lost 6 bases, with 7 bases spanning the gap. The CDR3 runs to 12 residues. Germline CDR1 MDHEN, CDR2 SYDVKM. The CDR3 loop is CASSLFGVEQYF. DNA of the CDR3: TGTGCCAGCAGTTTATTTGGGGTCGAGCAGTACTTC. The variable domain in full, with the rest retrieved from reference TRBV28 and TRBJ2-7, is DVKVTQSSRYLVKRTGEKVFLECVQDMDHENMFWYRQDPGLGLRLIYFSYDVKMKEKGDIPEGYSVSREKKERFSLILESASTNQTSMYLCASSLFGVEQYFGPGTRLTVT.

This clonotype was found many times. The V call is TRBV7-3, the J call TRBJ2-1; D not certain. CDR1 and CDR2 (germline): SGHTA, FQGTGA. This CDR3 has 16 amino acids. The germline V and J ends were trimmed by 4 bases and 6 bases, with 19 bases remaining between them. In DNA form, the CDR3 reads TGTGCCAGCAGCTCAGACAAGGGCAGCGAAGGCAATGAGCAGTTCTTC. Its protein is CASSSDKGSEGNEQFF.